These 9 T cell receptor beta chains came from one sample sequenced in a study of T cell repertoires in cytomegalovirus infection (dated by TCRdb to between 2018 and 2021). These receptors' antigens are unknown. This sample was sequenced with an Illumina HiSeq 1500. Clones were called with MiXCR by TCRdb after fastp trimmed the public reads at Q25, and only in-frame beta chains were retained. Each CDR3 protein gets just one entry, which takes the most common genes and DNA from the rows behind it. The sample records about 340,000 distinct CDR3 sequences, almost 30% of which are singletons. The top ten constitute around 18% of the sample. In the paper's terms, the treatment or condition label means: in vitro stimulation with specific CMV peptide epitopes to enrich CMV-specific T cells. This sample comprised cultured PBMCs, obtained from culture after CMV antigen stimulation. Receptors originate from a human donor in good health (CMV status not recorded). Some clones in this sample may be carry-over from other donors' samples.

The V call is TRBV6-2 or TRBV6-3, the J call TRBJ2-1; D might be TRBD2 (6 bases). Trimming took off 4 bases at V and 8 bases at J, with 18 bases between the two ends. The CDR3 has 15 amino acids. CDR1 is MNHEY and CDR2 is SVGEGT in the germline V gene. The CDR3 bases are TGTGCCAGCAGTTTTAAGCGCGGGGCTTCGGATGAGCAGTTCTTC. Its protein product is CASSFKRGASDEQFF.

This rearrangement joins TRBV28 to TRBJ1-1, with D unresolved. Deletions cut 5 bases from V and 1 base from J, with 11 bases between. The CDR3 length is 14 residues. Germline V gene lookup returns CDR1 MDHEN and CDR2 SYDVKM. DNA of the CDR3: TGTGCCAGCAGTCCGGGAGGAGAGAACACTGAAGCTTTCTTT. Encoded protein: CASSPGGENTEAFF. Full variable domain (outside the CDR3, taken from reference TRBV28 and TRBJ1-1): DVKVTQSSRYLVKRTGEKVFLECVQDMDHENMFWYRQDPGLGLRLIYFSYDVKMKEKGDIPEGYSVSREKKERFSLILESASTNQTSMYLCASSPGGENTEAFFGQGTRLTVV.

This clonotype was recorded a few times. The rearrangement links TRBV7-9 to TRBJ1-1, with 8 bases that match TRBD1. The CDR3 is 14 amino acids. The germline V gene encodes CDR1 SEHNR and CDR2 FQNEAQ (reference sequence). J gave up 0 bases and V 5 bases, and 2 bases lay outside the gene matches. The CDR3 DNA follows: TGTGCCAGCAGCCAGGGGGCCTTGAACACTGAAGCTTTCTTT. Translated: CASSQGALNTEAFF.

CDR3 DNA sequence: TGTGCCAGCAGTTTAGGTAGTATGTTGGGACCTTATGGCTACACCTTC. Protein sequence: CASSLGSMLGPYGYTF. The chain uses TRBV27 and TRBJ1-2, with a tentative D call TRBD1 (5 bases). CDR1 and CDR2 (germline): MNHEY, SMNVEV (reference sequence). The CDR3 runs 16 residues. V was cut by 2 bases and J by 5 bases, with 18 bases left in between.

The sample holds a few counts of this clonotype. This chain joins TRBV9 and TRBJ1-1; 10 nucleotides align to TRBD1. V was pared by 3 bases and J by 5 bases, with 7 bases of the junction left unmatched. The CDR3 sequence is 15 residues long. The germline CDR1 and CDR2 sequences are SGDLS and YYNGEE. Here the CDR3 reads CASSASGTGATEAFF. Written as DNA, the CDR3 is TGTGCCAGCAGCGCTTCCGGGACAGGGGCAACTGAAGCTTTCTTT.

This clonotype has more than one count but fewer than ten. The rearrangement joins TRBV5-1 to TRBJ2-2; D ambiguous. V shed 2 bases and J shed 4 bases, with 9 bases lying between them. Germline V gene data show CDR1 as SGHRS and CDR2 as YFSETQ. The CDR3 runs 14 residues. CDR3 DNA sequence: TGCGCCAGCAGCTTACCAACTTCCACCGGGGAGCTGTTTTTT. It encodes CASSLPTSTGELFF. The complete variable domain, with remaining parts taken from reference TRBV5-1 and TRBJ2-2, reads KAGVTQTPRYLIKTRGQQVTLSCSPISGHRSVSWYQQTPGQGLQFLFEYFSETQRNKGNFPGRFSGRQFSNSRSEMNVSTLELGDSALYLCASSLPTSTGELFFGEGSRLTVL.

CDR3 region: CSARRGSDNSPLHF. CDR3 DNA: TGCAGTGCTAGGAGGGGCAGCGATAATTCACCCCTCCACTTT. V and J are TRBV20-1 and TRBJ1-6; D perhaps matches TRBD1 (5 bases). V was pared by 3 bases and J by 5 bases, with 11 bases between. The CDR3 loop spans 14 amino acids. Germline V gene sequence: CDR1 DFQATT, CDR2 SNEGSKA (reference sequence).

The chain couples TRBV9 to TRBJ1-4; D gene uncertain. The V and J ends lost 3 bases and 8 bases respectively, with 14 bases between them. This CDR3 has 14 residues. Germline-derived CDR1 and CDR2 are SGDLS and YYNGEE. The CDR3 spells CASSAQAMVEKLFF. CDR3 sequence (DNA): TGTGCCAGCAGCGCCCAGGCCATGGTAGAAAAACTGTTTTTT.

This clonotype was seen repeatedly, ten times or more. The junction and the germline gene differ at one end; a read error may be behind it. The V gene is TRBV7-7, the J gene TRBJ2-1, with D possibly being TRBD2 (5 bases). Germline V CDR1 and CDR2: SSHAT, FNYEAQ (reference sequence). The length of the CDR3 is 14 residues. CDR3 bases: TGTGCTAGCAGTCGCCGGGAACAGCCGAATGAGCAGTTCTTC. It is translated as CASSRREQPNEQFF.